This TCR beta chain emerged from a study of post-analysis software for immune sequencing data (dated by TCRdb to the mid-2010s). About the full investigation: Recorded disease courses included relapsing-remitting, secondary progressive and progressive-relapsing multiple sclerosis, with some patients lacking subtype annotation. The patient repertoires were compared against about a dozen previously published healthy control repertoires obtained from donors aged about 6 to 27 years. A subset of samples was prepared in parallel using single-end sample barcoding, then pooled and co-amplified after Illumina adapter ligation.

Library preparation was by PCR. The instrument was an Illumina HiSeq 2500. To reduce PCR and sequencing biases, unique molecular identifiers were incorporated into the TCR beta cDNA libraries. Some 500,000 cDNA molecules were obtained for every 1 to 10 million input T cells, so each molecule roughly corresponded to one T cell. The patient libraries were prepared and sequenced using the same protocol as the earlier healthy control dataset. Samples belonging to the same batch were prepared together, multiplexed and sequenced on a shared HiSeq lane. Turning to the authors' computational methods: MIGEC was used to process the raw barcoded reads, and molecular identifier groups with only a single read were discarded before consensus assembly and CDR3 extraction. VDJtools was used for post-analysis of the clonotype tables, with diversity normalized by down-sampling every dataset to the smallest sample size. Repertoire overlap clustering matched CDR3 amino acid but not nucleotide sequences to correct batch-related cross-sample contamination. TCRdb applied fastp at Q25 and MiXCR to the public reads, then kept only in-frame beta chains. Each entry is one CDR3 protein sequence, shown with its most common DNA and genes. TCRdb assigned the V and J calls; the authors' analysis was not used. For this sample the table gives about half a million distinct CDR3 sequences, of which under 40% were detected only once. 4.5% to 7.5% of the sample rests with the top ten.

Here is what the overall study found, with its caveats: When samples were clustered directly using the F measure, samples prepared in the same batch co-clustered strongly, which prompted a batch-effect correction. Normalized Chao1 diversity was significantly lower in multiple sclerosis patients than controls, suggesting substantial peripheral T-cell clonal expansion. A few TRBV segments, including TRBV5-6, TRBV5-1 and TRBV20-1, were significantly more frequent in patients than controls. The multiple sclerosis patient group was slightly younger than the control group.

This clonotype was seen a few times. The antigen it binds to is not known. It has no much larger one-base neighbor in the sample; base qualities were not kept. CDR1 and CDR2 (DFQATT, SNEGSKA) derive from the germline V gene (reference sequence). Trimming accounts for 4 bases at V and 6 bases at J, while the number of junction bases matched to no gene is 9. Including the terminal cysteine and phenylalanine, the CDR3 comprises 14 residues. Only the CDR3 part of the read is kept: 42 bases, read in frame from the first base. To demonstrate the VDJtools post-analysis software, the study profiled TCR beta repertoires from the peripheral blood of around 13 young patients with multiple sclerosis. The patients with multiple sclerosis were children and adolescents between about 6 and 17 years of age.

The clonotype originates from a girl aged 2-17 years with multiple sclerosis. The chain is made from TRBV20-1 and TRBJ2-1; the junction holds 7 bases that match TRBD1. The sequenced sample was blood. The DNA sequence is given as TGCAGTGCTAAGGGACAGATGGACCGCAATGAGCAGTTCTTC. This is translated as CSAKGQMDRNEQFF.